The 23 T cell receptor beta chains below come from one sample, sequenced in a study of blood T cell repertoires in COVID-19. Repertoires were generated with immunoSEQ multiplex PCR, while TCRdb's copy carries only in-frame clones and drops some. This table holds 250,000 to 300,000 clones, approximately 82% found once. The sequenced material came from peripheral blood. These TCRs come from a man aged 60-69 years who had recovered from COVID-19.

The rearrangement links TRBV28 to TRBJ2-1; weak D call: TRBD1 (6 bases). V was cut by 5 bases and J by 6 bases, with 11 bases left in between. This CDR3 contains 13 residues. Germline V gene lookup returns CDR1 MDHEN and CDR2 SYDVKM. This chain's CDR3 is CASSLQGFNEQFF. CDR3 DNA sequence: TGTGCCAGCAGTCTACAGGGATTCAATGAGCAGTTCTTC.

V usage is TRBV5-4 and J usage is TRBJ2-2; 8 bases align to TRBD1. Germline V lookup: CDR1 SGHNT, CDR2 YYREEE (reference sequence). V dropped 0 bases and J dropped 6; count of bases not matched to a gene: 4. The CDR3 is 15 residues long. CDR3 nucleotides: TGTGCCAGCAGCTTGGCACAGGGGGTCTCCGGGGAGCTGTTTTTT. Protein sequence: CASSLAQGVSGELFF.

The sample holds a few counts of this clone. The V and J genes are TRBV4-2 and TRBJ1-6; D unclear. The germline CDR1 and CDR2 sequences are LGHNA and YNFKEQ. The CDR3 is 14 residues long. Between the trimmed V and J ends, which lost 3 bases and 7 bases, there was a span of 10 bases. The CDR3 region has the DNA TGTGCCAGCAGCCACCGGACGGGGAATTCACCCCTCCACTTT. Protein sequence: CASSHRTGNSPLHF.

The genes are TRBV7-9 and TRBJ2-3, with a possible D match to TRBD2 (6 bases). Trimming took 5 bases from V and 2 from J, leaving 17 bases between them. This CDR3 spans 16 amino acids. CDR1 and CDR2 from the germline V gene are SEHNR and FQNEAQ (reference sequence). In DNA, the CDR3 is TGTGCCAGCAGCCGAGTTAGCGGAGCATACACAGATACGCAGTATTTT. Its translation: CASSRVSGAYTDTQYF.

V usage is TRBV5-6 and J usage is TRBJ1-2; TRBD1 matches 7 bases. The CDR3 extends over 14 amino acids. Trimming took 4 bases from V and 2 from J; bases not matched to a gene: 5. Germline CDR1 and CDR2: SGHDT and YYEEEE. The CDR3: CASSPTTGNYGYTF. DNA of the CDR3: TGTGCCAGCAGCCCGACGACAGGGAACTATGGCTACACCTTC.

The V and J genes are TRBV3-1 (or the pseudogene TRBV3-2) and TRBJ2-7; 7 nucleotides line up with TRBD2. The CDR3 covers 14 residues. Germline CDR1 is LGHDT and CDR2 is YNNKEL (reference sequence). Losses at the gene ends were 3 bases for V and 2 bases for J; bases not matched to a gene: 4. The CDR3 loop is CASSQGGSPYEQYF. CDR3 DNA: TGTGCCAGCAGCCAGGGGGGGAGCCCCTACGAGCAGTACTTC.

This clone has a single count. V is TRBV30 and J is TRBJ2-1, with 11 bases identical to TRBD2. V trimming: 3 bases; J trimming: 7 bases; junction bases outside the gene matches: 5. The CDR3 is 14 amino acids. The V gene's germline CDR1 is GTSNPN and CDR2 SVGIG (reference sequence). The CDR3 region is CAWRLAGGENEQFF. CDR3 nucleotide sequence: TGTGCCTGGAGATTAGCGGGAGGGGAAAATGAGCAGTTCTTC.

This clone was counted a single time. CDR3 nucleotides: TGTGCCAGCAGCACGCGGCCACAGCGGGAGGGTCATGAGCAGTTCTTC. Translated: CASSTRPQREGHEQFF. This chain connects TRBV21-1 to TRBJ2-1; TRBD2, the D gene given by the table, was not confirmed from the DNA. TRBV21-1 is tagged as a pseudogene. The CDR3 spans 16 residues.

This sequence joins TRBV7-2 and TRBJ2-5; D might be TRBD1 (6 bases). The CDR3 contains 16 residues. V lost 5 bases, J lost 0 bases, and 16 bases lay in between. The V gene's germline CDR1 is SGHTA and CDR2 FQGNSA. This CDR3 is CASSLGQPTYQETQYF. The CDR3 DNA reads TGTGCCAGCAGCCTAGGACAGCCAACGTACCAAGAGACCCAGTACTTC.

The genes are TRBV29-1 and TRBJ1-1; D may be TRBD1 (6 bases). V was cut by 4 bases and J by 5 bases, with 17 bases left in between. CDR3 length equals 14 residues. The germline V gene has CDR1 SQVTM and CDR2 ANQGSEA. Here the CDR3 reads CSVAPGHGRTEAFF. DNA of the CDR3: TGCAGCGTTGCACCGGGACATGGTCGGACTGAAGCTTTCTTT.

V and J are TRBV6-5 and TRBJ2-7, with 8 bases fitting TRBD2. V lost 7 bases and J lost 12; bases outside the gene matches: 8. The CDR3 loop spans 11 amino acids. From germline, CDR1 is MNHEY and CDR2 SVGAGI. The CDR3 bases are TGTGCCAGCACCTTAGCGGGAACCCTGTACTTC. Translating gives CASTLAGTLYF.

The V call is TRBV3-1 (or the pseudogene TRBV3-2), the J call TRBJ1-6; TRBD1 matches 9 bases. CDR3 length: 17 amino acids. V shed 1 base and J 7 bases; nucleotides not matched to a gene: 8. Germline CDR1 LGHDT, CDR2 YNNKEL (reference sequence). CDR3 sequence (DNA): TGTGCCAGCAGCCAAGTCCCGGGACAGGGCCCCAATTCACCCCTCCACTTT. It yields the protein CASSQVPGQGPNSPLHF.

This sequence joins TRBV6-5 and TRBJ2-3; TRBD2 aligns across 11 bases. The germline V gene has CDR1 MNHEY and CDR2 SVGAGI. The CDR3 extends over 15 amino acids. J was trimmed by 2 bases and V by 6 bases; bases with no gene match: 4. This CDR3 is CASRLAGGNTDTQYF. As DNA, the CDR3 is TGTGCCAGCAGGTTAGCGGGAGGGAACACAGATACGCAGTATTTT.

The CDR3 reads CSVGRGGSGANVLTF. The CDR3, as DNA: TGCAGCGTTGGGCGAGGGGGCTCTGGGGCCAACGTCCTGACTTTC. The rearrangement joins TRBV29-1 to TRBJ2-6, with a tentative D call TRBD1 (6 bases). In germline, CDR1 is SQVTM, CDR2 ANQGSEA. V was cut by 4 bases and J by 0 bases, with 10 bases left in between. This CDR3 comprises 15 residues.

The V and J genes are TRBV7-2 and TRBJ2-7; no clear D. This CDR3 region has 14 residues. V shed 1 base and J shed 4 bases, with 11 bases lying between them. Germline V gives CDR1 SGHTA, CDR2 FQGNSA. This CDR3 is CASSLDYTRYEQYF. The CDR3 bases are TGTGCCAGCAGCTTAGACTACACCCGTTACGAGCAGTACTTC.

The genes are TRBV14 and TRBJ2-1; TRBD2 agrees at 7 bases. Germline trimming cut 5 bases from V and 5 bases from J; bases unmatched to any gene: 15. The CDR3 contains 17 residues. From germline, CDR1 is SGHDN and CDR2 FVKESK. The CDR3: CASSSASGALTNNEQFF. The CDR3, as DNA: TGTGCCAGCAGCTCGGCTAGCGGAGCGTTAACAAACAATGAGCAGTTCTTC.

The chain employs TRBV6-1 and TRBJ2-3; 13 bases are a match to TRBD2. The germline V gene encodes CDR1 MNHNS and CDR2 SASEGT. The V segment lost 4 bases and the J segment 3 bases; nucleotides outside the gene matches: 16. The CDR3 consists of 20 residues. The CDR3 DNA reads TGTGCCAGCAGTGGGGAGGGACTAGCGGGGTGGAGAGTTTCTACAGATACGCAGTATTTT. This codes for CASSGEGLAGWRVSTDTQYF.

The gene calls are TRBV7-9 and TRBJ2-3; maybe TRBD1 (6 bases). Deletions cut 5 bases from V and 2 bases from J, with 14 bases between. This CDR3 spans 15 amino acids. The germline CDR1 and CDR2 sequences are SEHNR and FQNEAQ (reference sequence). The CDR3 here is CASSLGEGHTDTQYF. The CDR3, as DNA: TGTGCCAGCAGCCTGGGAGAGGGACACACAGATACGCAGTATTTT.

This chain links TRBV6-1 with TRBJ2-6; the D gene is possibly TRBD1 (5 bases). CDR1 is MNHNS and CDR2 is SASEGT in the germline V gene. Trimming pared 4 bases from V and 2 bases from J, leaving 18 bases between. The CDR3 length is 18 residues. CDR3 in DNA: TGTGCCAGCAGTGGTAAAGTGGGGCAAAAGGCTGGGGCCAACGTCCTGACTTTC. Residues: CASSGKVGQKAGANVLTF.

The V call is TRBV19, the J call TRBJ1-3, with D perhaps matching TRBD1 (5 bases). The V gene lost 3 bases and the J gene lost 2 bases, with 11 bases spanning the gap. CDR3 length: 15 residues. Germline CDR1 reads LNHDA; CDR2 reads SQIVND (reference sequence). The CDR3 region has the DNA TGTGCCAGTAGTATCCCAGGGCGAACTGGAAACACCATATATTTT. This gives the protein CASSIPGRTGNTIYF. The full variable domain, rest sourced from reference TRBV19 and TRBJ1-3, is DGGITQSPKYLFRKEGQNVTLSCEQNLNHDAMYWYRQDPGQGLRLIYYSQIVNDFQKGDIAEGYSVSREKKESFPLTVTSAQKNPTAFYLCASSIPGRTGNTIYFGEGSWLTVV.

In DNA, the CDR3 is TGTGCCACCAGTGATTCAGCCAGGGGTGGCTATGGCTACACCTTC. This sequence encodes CATSDSARGGYGYTF. The gene calls are TRBV24-1 and TRBJ1-2, with TRBD1 as a possible D gene (6 bases). Germline assignment: CDR1 KGHDR and CDR2 SFDVKD. Trimming left V 2 bases short and J 4 bases short, with 13 bases between. The CDR3 runs to 15 residues.

The chain joins TRBV2 to TRBJ1-5; D remains unclear. Trimming stripped 1 base from V and 5 bases from J, with 12 bases between. This CDR3 region has 15 residues. CDR1 is SNHLY and CDR2 is FYNNEI in the germline V gene. The CDR3 loop is CASSEGWSEDQPQHF. The DNA for the CDR3 is TGTGCCAGCAGTGAAGGATGGAGTGAGGATCAGCCCCAGCATTTT.

The chain couples TRBV5-4 to TRBJ2-7, with D possibly TRBD2 on 6 matching bases. This CDR3 is 15 amino acids long. From germline, CDR1 is SGHNT and CDR2 YYREEE (reference sequence). The V end lost 4 bases, the J end lost 6 bases, and 20 bases lay between the germline ends. Here the CDR3 DNA reads TGTGCCAGCAGCCCGGCGGCGGGGCCCCTCGCCGAGCAGTACTTC. It yields the protein CASSPAAGPLAEQYF.